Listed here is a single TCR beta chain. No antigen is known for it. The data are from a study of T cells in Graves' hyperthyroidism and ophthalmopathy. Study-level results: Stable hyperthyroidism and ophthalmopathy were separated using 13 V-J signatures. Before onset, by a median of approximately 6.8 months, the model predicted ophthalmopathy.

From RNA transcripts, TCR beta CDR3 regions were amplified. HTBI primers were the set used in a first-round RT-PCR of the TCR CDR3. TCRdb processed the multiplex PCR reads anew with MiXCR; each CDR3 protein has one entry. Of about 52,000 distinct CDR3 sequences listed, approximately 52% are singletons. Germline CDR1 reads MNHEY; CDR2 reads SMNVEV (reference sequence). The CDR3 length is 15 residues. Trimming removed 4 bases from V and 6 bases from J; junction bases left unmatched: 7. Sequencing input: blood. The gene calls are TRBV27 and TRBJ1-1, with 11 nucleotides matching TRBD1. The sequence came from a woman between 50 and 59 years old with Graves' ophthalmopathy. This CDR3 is CASSSMGQGESEAFF. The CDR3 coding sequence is TGTGCCAGCAGTTCAATGGGACAGGGGGAATCTGAAGCTTTCTTT.